These T cell receptor beta chains were read from a single sample in a study of control samples from healthy donors and cancer patients. This table comes from immunoSEQ multiplex PCR, and its TCRdb copy is limited to in-frame clones, with some not included. This repertoire includes fewer than 250,000 clones. The sequenced sample was blood. The source of these receptors is a woman in her twenties or thirties in good health. CDR3s include the opening cysteine and the closing phenylalanine or tryptophan. The D gene is left open where the match is weak.

v_call	d_call	j_call	cdr3_nt	cdr3_aa
TRBV18	.	TRBJ1-5	TGTGCCAGCTCACCGGACAATCAGCCCCAGCATTTT	CASSPDNQPQHF
TRBV28	TRBD2	TRBJ2-7	TGTGCCAGCAGTTTTGGGGCGGGGGGCCTGTCCTACGAGCAGTACTTC	CASSFGAGGLSYEQYF
TRBV27	.	TRBJ2-5	TGTGCCAGCAGACAACTAGAAGAGGAGACCCAGTACTTC	CASRQLEEETQYF
TRBV18	TRBD1	TRBJ1-1	TGTGCCAGCTCACGGCAGGGGGCTCCCGAAGCTTTCTTT	CASSRQGAPEAFF
TRBV6-6	.	TRBJ1-2	TGTGCCAGCAAATTTGCTCAGGGTGCTAACTATGGCTACACCTTC	CASKFAQGANYGYTF
TRBV2	TRBD1	TRBJ1-5	TGTGCCAGCAGTGAAGAACAGGGGGCTGGTCAGCCCCAGCATTTT	CASSEEQGAGQPQHF
TRBV5-3	TRBD1	TRBJ1-2	TGTCCCCTCGGTCTCATATATACGGGACAGGGCCAGCACTATGGCTACACCTTC	CPLGLIYTGQGQHYGYTF
TRBV7-3	.	TRBJ2-7	TGTGCCAGCAGCTATGGACCAGCCGACCAAGCCTACGAGCAGTACTTC	CASSYGPADQAYEQYF
TRBV5-1	.	TRBJ1-2	TGCGCCAGCAGCCTCGAAGGGGCCTCTCCCGGGCCGGCTTGG	CASSLEGASPGPAW
TRBV6-5	TRBD1	TRBJ2-7	TGTGCCAGCAGCCGCGGACAGGTCACCTCCTACGAGCAGTACTTC	CASSRGQVTSYEQYF
TRBV28	TRBD1	TRBJ2-7	TGTGCCAGCAGTTTTGACAGGGGTACCTCCTACGAGCAGTACTTC	CASSFDRGTSYEQYF
TRBV28	.	TRBJ1-1	TGTGCCAGCAGTTTAACGGTTAACACTGAAGCTTTCTTT	CASSLTVNTEAFF
TRBV20-1	.	TRBJ1-2	TGCAGTGCTAGTCGGCTTCCTTTTGACTATGGCTACACCTTC	CSASRLPFDYGYTF
TRBV11-3	TRBD2	TRBJ2-3	TGTGCCAGCAGCAAGGGACTAGCGGGGGGGACAGATACGCAGTATTTT	CASSKGLAGGTDTQYF
TRBV7-2	.	TRBJ1-5	TGTGCCAGCAGCTTACGAGGGGATGGGATTACTAGGCAGCCCCAGCATTTT	CASSLRGDGITRQPQHF
TRBV6-5	.	TRBJ1-5	TGTGCCAGCAGTTACTCGTCCCAGGGAGATCAGCCCCAGCATTTT	CASSYSSQGDQPQHF
TRBV7-2	TRBD2	TRBJ2-7	TGTGCCAGCAGCCTAGAAGCGGGGGTGTCCTACGAGCAGTACTTC	CASSLEAGVSYEQYF
TRBV9	TRBD1	TRBJ1-2	TGTGCCAGCAGCGTGATGGGGACAGGGAGGGACTATGGCTACACCTTC	CASSVMGTGRDYGYTF
TRBV3-1/TRBV3-2	.	TRBJ1-2	TGTGCCAGCAGCCCCGGACGGGGACTCTATGGCTACACCTTC	CASSPGRGLYGYTF
TRBV5-1	TRBD1	TRBJ1-2	TGCGCCAGCAGCTCGGGTAGGACAGGGGGTCCCCTATCGGATGGCTACACCTTC	CASSSGRTGGPLSDGYTF
TRBV15	.	TRBJ1-4	TGTGCCACCAGCAGAGATGGGAAACTGTTTTTT	CATSRDGKLFF
TRBV28	.	TRBJ2-3	TGTGCCAGCCATCCTCCCTCTGGCAGGGATACGCAGTATTTT	CASHPPSGRDTQYF
TRBV5-4	.	TRBJ1-2	TGTGCCAGCAGCTCTGGGGTCCTTTTCAACTATGGCTACACCTTC	CASSSGVLFNYGYTF
TRBV6-5	.	TRBJ2-3	TGTGCCAGCAGTTACCGGGCGGGGACAGATACGCAGTATTTT	CASSYRAGTDTQYF
TRBV12-3/TRBV12-4	.	TRBJ1-1	TGTGCCAGCAGTTGGACGGACAACACTGAAGCTTTCTTT	CASSWTDNTEAFF
TRBV6-5	TRBD1	TRBJ1-1	TGTGCCAGCAACCTAAACAGGGGCGCCACTGAAGCTTTCTTT	CASNLNRGATEAFF
TRBV30	.	TRBJ2-3	TGTGCCTGGAGTGTCCGGTGGCTATCTAGCACAGATACGCAGTATTTT	CAWSVRWLSSTDTQYF
TRBV2	.	TRBJ1-2	TGTGCCAGCAGTGAACGGGGAGTTCACTATGGCTACACCTTC	CASSERGVHYGYTF
TRBV4-1	.	TRBJ2-3	TGCGCCAGCAGCCTCGTGAAGGGCTCCGGGGATACGCAGTATTTT	CASSLVKGSGDTQYF
TRBV5-1	.	TRBJ2-7	TGCGCCAGCAGCCGGGGGACGGAATACGAGCAGTACTTC	CASSRGTEYEQYF
TRBV2	.	TRBJ1-5	TGTGCCAGCAGTCGGGCGGGCGGTCAGCCCCAGCATTTT	CASSRAGGQPQHF
TRBV9	TRBD2	TRBJ2-1	TGTGCCAGCAGCGTAGCTACGGGGGGGGCGCAGGCCAATGAGCAGTTCTTC	CASSVATGGAQANEQFF
TRBV6-4	TRBD2	TRBJ2-3	TGTGCCAGCAGTGAGACTAGCGGGGGTACAGATACGCAGTATTTT	CASSETSGGTDTQYF
TRBV19	.	TRBJ2-4	TGTGCCAGTAGTCCCAGACCGAACATTCAGTACTTC	CASSPRPNIQYF
TRBV19	TRBD2	TRBJ2-1	TGTGCCAGTAGTATGACTAGCGGTTCTTACTCCTACAATGAGCAGTTCTTC	CASSMTSGSYSYNEQFF
TRBV27	TRBD2	TRBJ2-7	TGTGCCAGCACCTCACTAGCGGGGGGGCCCTGGGAGCAGTACTTC	CASTSLAGGPWEQYF
TRBV5-4	.	TRBJ2-7	TGTGCCAGCAGCTTGGACAAGGCTGGGGAGCAGTACTTC	CASSLDKAGEQYF
TRBV5-1	TRBD1	TRBJ1-4	TGCGCCAGCAGCTGGGCCGACAGGGATAATGAAAAACTGTTTTTT	CASSWADRDNEKLFF
TRBV12-3/TRBV12-4	.	TRBJ2-7	TGTGCCAGCACTCAAGGCCCGACCTACGAGCAGTACTTC	CASTQGPTYEQYF
TRBV7-8	.	TRBJ2-3	TGTGCCAGCAGCTTAATCCCCCCTAGCACAGATACGCAGTATTTT	CASSLIPPSTDTQYF
TRBV6-5	.	TRBJ2-7	TGTGCCAGCAGTAACCGGGTCGAAAGGGACGAGCAGTACTTC	CASSNRVERDEQYF
TRBV7-3	.	TRBJ2-1	TGTGCCAGCAGCTCGGGAGTCTACAATGAGCAGTTCTTC	CASSSGVYNEQFF
TRBV5-1	.	TRBJ2-5	TGCGCCAGCAGCGAACCGGACTGGGAGACCCAGTACTTC	CASSEPDWETQYF
TRBV4-1	.	TRBJ1-2	TGCGCCAGCAGCCAAGTGCGGGCGAATGGCTACACCTTC	CASSQVRANGYTF
TRBV4-2	.	TRBJ1-4	TGTGCCAGCAGCCAAGTTCCGACAGCAACTAATGAAAAACTGTTTTTT	CASSQVPTATNEKLFF
TRBV4-2	TRBD1	TRBJ2-7	TGTGCCAGCAGCCAAGGGCCGGGACAGGGGGCGGACGAGCAGTACTTC	CASSQGPGQGADEQYF